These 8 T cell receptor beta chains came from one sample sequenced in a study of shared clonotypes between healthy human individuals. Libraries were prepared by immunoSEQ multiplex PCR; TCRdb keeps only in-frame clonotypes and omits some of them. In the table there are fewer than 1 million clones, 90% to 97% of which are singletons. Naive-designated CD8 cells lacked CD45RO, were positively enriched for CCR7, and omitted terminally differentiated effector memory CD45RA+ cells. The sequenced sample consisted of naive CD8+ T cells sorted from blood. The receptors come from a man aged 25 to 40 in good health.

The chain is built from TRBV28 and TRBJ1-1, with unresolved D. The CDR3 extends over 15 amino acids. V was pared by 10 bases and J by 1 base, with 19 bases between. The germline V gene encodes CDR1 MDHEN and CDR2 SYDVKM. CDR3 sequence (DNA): TGTGCCATTTCCGCTTCGAGTCGCGCGAACACTGAAGCTTTCTTT. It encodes CAISASSRANTEAFF.

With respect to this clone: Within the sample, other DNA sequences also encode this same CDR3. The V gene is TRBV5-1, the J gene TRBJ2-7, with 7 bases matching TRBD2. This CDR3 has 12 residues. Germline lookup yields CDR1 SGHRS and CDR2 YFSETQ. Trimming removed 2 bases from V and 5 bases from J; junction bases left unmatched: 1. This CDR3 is CASSFGRNEQYF. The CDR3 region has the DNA TGCGCCAGCAGCTTCGGGAGGAACGAGCAGTACTTC.

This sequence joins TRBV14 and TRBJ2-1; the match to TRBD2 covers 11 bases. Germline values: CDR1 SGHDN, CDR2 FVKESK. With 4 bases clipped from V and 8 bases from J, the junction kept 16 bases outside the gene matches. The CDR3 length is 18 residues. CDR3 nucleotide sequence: TGTGCCAGCAGCCCCTCCACGGGGCTAGCGGGAGGTAGGGATGAGCAGTTCTTC. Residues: CASSPSTGLAGGRDEQFF.

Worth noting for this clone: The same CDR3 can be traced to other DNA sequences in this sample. The CDR3 coding sequence is TGTGCCAGCAGCCCCCGGACTAGCGGGAGGGCCTACAATGAGCAGTTCTTC. Translating gives CASSPRTSGRAYNEQFF. The V call is TRBV7-9, the J call TRBJ2-1; the match to TRBD2 covers 15 bases. The CDR3 length is 17 residues. The trim removed 5 bases at V and 2 bases at J, leaving 4 bases unmatched. Germline V CDR1 and CDR2: SEHNR, FQNEAQ (reference sequence).

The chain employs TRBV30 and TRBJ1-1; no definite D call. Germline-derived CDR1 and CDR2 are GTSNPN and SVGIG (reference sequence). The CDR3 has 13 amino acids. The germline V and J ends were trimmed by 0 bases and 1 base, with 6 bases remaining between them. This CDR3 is CAWSVLKNTEAFF. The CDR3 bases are TGTGCCTGGAGTGTACTCAAGAACACTGAAGCTTTCTTT. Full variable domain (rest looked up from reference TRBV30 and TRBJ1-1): SQTIHQWPATLVQPVGSPLSLECTVEGTSNPNLYWYRQAAGRGLQLLFYSVGIGQISSEVPQNLSASRPQDRQFILSSKKLLLSDSGFYLCAWSVLKNTEAFFGQGTRLTVV.

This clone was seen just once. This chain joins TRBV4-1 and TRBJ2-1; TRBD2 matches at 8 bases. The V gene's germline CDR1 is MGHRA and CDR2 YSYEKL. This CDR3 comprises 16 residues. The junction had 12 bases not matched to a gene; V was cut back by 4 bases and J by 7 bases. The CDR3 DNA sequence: TGCGCCAGCAGCCTCCGACTAGCGCTAATAAGTAATGAGCAGTTCTTC. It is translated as CASSLRLALISNEQFF.

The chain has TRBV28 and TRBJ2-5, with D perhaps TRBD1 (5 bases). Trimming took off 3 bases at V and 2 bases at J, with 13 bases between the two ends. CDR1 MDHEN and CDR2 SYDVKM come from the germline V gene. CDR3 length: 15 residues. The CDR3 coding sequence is TGTGCCAGCAGTTTTGAATACAGGCTTCAAGAGACCCAGTACTTC. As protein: CASSFEYRLQETQYF. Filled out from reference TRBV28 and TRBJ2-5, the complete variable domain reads DVKVTQSSRYLVKRTGEKVFLECVQDMDHENMFWYRQDPGLGLRLIYFSYDVKMKEKGDIPEGYSVSREKKERFSLILESASTNQTSMYLCASSFEYRLQETQYFGPGTRLLVL.

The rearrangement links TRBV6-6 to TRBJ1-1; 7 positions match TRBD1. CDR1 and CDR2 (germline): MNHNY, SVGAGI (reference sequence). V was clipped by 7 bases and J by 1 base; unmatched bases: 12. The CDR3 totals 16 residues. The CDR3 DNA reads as TGTGCCAGCATACTAGCTCCTGGGACAGCGAACACTGAAGCTTTCTTT. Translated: CASILAPGTANTEAFF.